This T cell receptor (beta chain) is drawn from a study of blood T cell repertoires in COVID-19. Across the whole study: In each case, the material was cDNA or gDNA derived from T cells, B-cell-depleted T cells, or PBMCs.

Authors' analysis steps: Reference gene primer amplification yielded estimated nucleated cell counts. The protocol was immunoSEQ multiplex PCR, while the TCRdb copy is restricted to in-frame clones and leaves out a portion. V and J calls and clone size are as listed in that table; D and trimming were resolved from the DNA. The sample contains 250,000 to 350,000 clones, 70% to 90% of which appear only once. All enrollees were about 18 to 100 years old and from around 25 US areas. Either two negative PCRs, clearance, or symptom resolution qualified Cohort 3 donors as recovered. V was shortened by 0 bases and J by 5 bases, with 13 bases between the two germline ends. The germline CDR1 and CDR2 sequences are KGHSH and LQKENI. The CDR3 sequence is 16 residues long.

The chain uses TRBV18 and TRBJ1-4, with D unclear. Sequencing used PBMCs or T cells enriched from blood (not recorded which). The TCR was taken from a woman aged 40 to 50 who had recovered from COVID-19. As DNA, the CDR3 is TGTGCCAGCTCACCACCGTTGCCTGCGAAGAATGAAAAACTGTTTTTT. Amino acid sequence: CASSPPLPAKNEKLFF.